This TCR beta chain was identified in a study of regulatory T cells in long-lasting Graves disease. Study-level findings and limits: Among samples with persistent disease, TRBV28, TRBJ1-2 and TRBJ2-5 were favored.

This clonotype was counted ten times or more. Its cognate antigen is unknown. In building TCR beta libraries, iRepertoire HTBI primers were used together with Arm-PCR of CDR3 regions. TCRdb processed the multiplex PCR reads anew with MiXCR; each CDR3 protein has one entry. The table has roughly 500,000 distinct CDR3 sequences, roughly 12% seen once. Indicated time point: newly diagnosed GD, antithyroid drugs for less than 3 months. The TCR library used RNA extracted from PBMCs. V shed 5 bases, J shed 4 bases, and the junction held 8 bases outside the gene matches. The CDR3 runs to 13 residues. CDR1 and CDR2 (germline): DFQATT, SNEGSKA (reference sequence). This same sample was also taken into another study, of T cells in Graves' hyperthyroidism and ophthalmopathy. Per that study: The TCR CDR3 first-round RT-PCR relied on the HTBI primer set.

Specimen: peripheral blood mononuclear cells (PBMCs), collected at new diagnosis, from a patient treated with antithyroid drugs. V gene TRBV20-1 combines with J gene TRBJ2-7, with 7 nucleotides matching TRBD2. The receptor was isolated from a young man with Graves disease. Here the CDR3 reads CSAFPAGRYEQYF. The CDR3 bases are TGCAGTGCTTTCCCAGCGGGAAGATACGAGCAGTACTTC.